In this sample, the clone carrying this TCR beta chain turned up a few times. Its antigen is unidentified. The data belong to a study of beta chain features in type 1 diabetes. Across the whole study: Investigators examined 85 million to 110 million sorted cells across all samples. Study results and limitations: Sequencing from cDNA could over-represent high-TCR-expressing cells.

The CDR3 spans 15 residues. Germline V lookup: CDR1 SGHRS, CDR2 YFSETQ. The J segment lost 6 bases and the V segment lost 0 bases, leaving 6 bases of the junction unmatched. What was sequenced were expressed TCRB transcripts, since all of the isolated RNA had been reverse transcribed. This table comes from immunoSEQ multiplex PCR, and its TCRdb copy is limited to in-frame clones, with some not included. The sample shows about 350,000 clones, roughly a fifth of them seen only once. The TCR sequence derives from a woman aged 18-30 years in good health. The chain recombines TRBV5-1 with TRBJ2-4; TRBD2 aligns across 7 bases. Sequences were obtained from naive CD4+ T cells from blood. CDR3 loop: CASSLEAGRGNIQYF. DNA of the CDR3: TGCGCCAGCAGCTTGGAGGCGGGGAGGGGAAACATTCAGTACTTC.